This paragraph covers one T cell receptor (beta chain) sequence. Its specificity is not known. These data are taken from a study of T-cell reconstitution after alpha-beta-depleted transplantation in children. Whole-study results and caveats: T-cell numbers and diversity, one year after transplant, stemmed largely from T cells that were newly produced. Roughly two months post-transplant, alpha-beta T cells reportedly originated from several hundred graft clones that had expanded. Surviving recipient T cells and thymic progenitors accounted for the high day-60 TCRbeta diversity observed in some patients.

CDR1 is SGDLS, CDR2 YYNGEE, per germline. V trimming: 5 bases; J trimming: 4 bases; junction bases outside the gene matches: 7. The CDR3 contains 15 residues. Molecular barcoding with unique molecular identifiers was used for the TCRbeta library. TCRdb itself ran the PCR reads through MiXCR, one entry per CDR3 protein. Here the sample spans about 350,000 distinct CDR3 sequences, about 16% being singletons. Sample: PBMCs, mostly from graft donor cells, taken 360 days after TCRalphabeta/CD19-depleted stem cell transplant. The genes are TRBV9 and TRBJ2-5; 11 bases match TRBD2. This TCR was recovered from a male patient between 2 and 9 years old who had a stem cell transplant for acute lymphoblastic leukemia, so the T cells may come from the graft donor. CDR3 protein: CASSAYGLAGETQYF. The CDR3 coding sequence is TGTGCCAGCAGTGCATATGGACTAGCGGGAGAGACCCAGTACTTC.